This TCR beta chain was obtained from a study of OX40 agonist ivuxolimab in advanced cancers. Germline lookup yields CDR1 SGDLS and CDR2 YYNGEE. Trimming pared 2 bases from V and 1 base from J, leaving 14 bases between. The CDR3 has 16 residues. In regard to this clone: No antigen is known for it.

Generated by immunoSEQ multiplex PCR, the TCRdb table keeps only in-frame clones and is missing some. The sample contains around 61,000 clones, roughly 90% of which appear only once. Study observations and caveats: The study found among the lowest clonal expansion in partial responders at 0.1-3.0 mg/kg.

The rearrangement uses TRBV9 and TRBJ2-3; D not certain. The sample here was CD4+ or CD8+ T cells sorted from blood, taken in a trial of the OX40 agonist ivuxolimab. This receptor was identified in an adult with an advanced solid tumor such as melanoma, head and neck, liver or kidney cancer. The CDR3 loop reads CASSVPFWEGTDTQYF. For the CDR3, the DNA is TGTGCCAGCAGCGTCCCCTTTTGGGAAGGCACAGATACGCAGTATTTT.